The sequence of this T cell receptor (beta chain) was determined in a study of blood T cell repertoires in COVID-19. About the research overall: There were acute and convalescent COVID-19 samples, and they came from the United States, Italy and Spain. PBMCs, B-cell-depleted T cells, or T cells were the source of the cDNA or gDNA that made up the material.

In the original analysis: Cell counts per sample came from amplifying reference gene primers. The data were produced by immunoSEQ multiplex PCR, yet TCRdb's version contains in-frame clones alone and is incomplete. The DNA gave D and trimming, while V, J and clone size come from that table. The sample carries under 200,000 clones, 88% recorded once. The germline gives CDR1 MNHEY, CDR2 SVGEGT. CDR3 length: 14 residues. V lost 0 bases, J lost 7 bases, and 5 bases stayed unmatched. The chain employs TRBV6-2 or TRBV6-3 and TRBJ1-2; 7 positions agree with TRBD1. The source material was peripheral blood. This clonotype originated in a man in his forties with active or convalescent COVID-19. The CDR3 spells CASSYSETGSGYTF. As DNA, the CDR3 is TGTGCCAGCAGTTACTCGGAGACAGGGTCTGGCTACACCTTC.